These 15 T cell receptor beta chains originate from one sample sequenced in a study of T cell repertoires in cytomegalovirus infection. TCRdb re-called the reads through MiXCR, storing one row per CDR3 protein. This sample has about 490,000 distinct CDR3 sequences; around 27% occur once, and the top ten carry about 13%. Input material: PBMCs. The receptor set was obtained from a human donor in good health (CMV status not recorded). Some clones in this sample may be carry-over from other donors' samples.

The table lists this clonotype with a few counts. V and J are TRBV24-1 and TRBJ2-7; D tentatively fits TRBD1 or TRBD2 (5 bases each). Per germline, CDR1 KGHDR and CDR2 SFDVKD. This CDR3 region has 18 residues. V was shortened by 5 bases and J by 3 bases, with 25 bases between the two germline ends. CDR3 amino acids: CATSALDPGQANSYEQYV. CDR3 sequence (DNA): TGTGCCACCAGTGCGCTAGACCCGGGGCAGGCAAATAGCTACGAGCAGTACGTC.

This clonotype has a handful of counts. The chain is built from TRBV20-1 and TRBJ2-1; perhaps TRBD1 as D (6 bases). Germline lookup yields CDR1 DFQATT and CDR2 SNEGSKA (reference sequence). The CDR3 has 11 amino acids. Trimming left V 6 bases short and J 8 bases short, with 11 bases between. The CDR3 sequence: CSAEQGDEQFF. DNA for the CDR3: TGCAGTGCCGAACAGGGAGATGAGCAGTTCTTC.

This rearrangement joins TRBV6-1 to TRBJ2-1; no definite D call. CDR3 length equals 13 residues. V was cut by 6 bases and J by 4 bases, with 10 bases left in between. From germline, CDR1 is MNHNS and CDR2 SASEGT. For the CDR3, the DNA is TGTGCCAGCAGGGCCGACCAATACAATGAGCAGTTCTTC. This gives the protein CASRADQYNEQFF.

V usage is TRBV11-3 and J usage is TRBJ2-3; D gene ambiguous. Trimming removed 5 bases from V and 1 base from J, with 13 bases in between. Germline CDR1 is SGHNT and CDR2 is YENEEA. This CDR3 comprises 15 residues. The CDR3 spells CASSPRLARTDTQYF. The CDR3 coding sequence is TGTGCCAGCAGCCCCAGACTTGCCCGCACAGATACGCAGTATTTT.

This rearrangement joins TRBV20-1 to TRBJ2-1; D perhaps matches TRBD2 (6 bases). The CDR3 is 15 amino acids. The germline V gene encodes CDR1 DFQATT and CDR2 SNEGSKA (reference sequence). V was clipped by 5 bases and J by 4 bases, with 18 bases between them. The CDR3 sequence: CSADRLEPPYNEQFF. CDR3 in DNA: TGCAGTGCTGATCGACTAGAACCCCCTTACAATGAGCAGTTCTTC.

This clonotype has just a few counts. The chain has TRBV28 and TRBJ2-7, with 8 bases matching TRBD1. With 5 bases clipped from V and 2 bases from J, the junction kept 5 bases outside the gene matches. This CDR3 comprises 14 residues. CDR1 and CDR2 (germline): MDHEN, SYDVKM. The chain's CDR3 is CASSQTGGPYEQYV. In DNA, the CDR3 is TGTGCCAGCAGTCAAACAGGGGGTCCCTACGAGCAGTACGTC.

In its sample, this clonotype was seen a few times. V and J are TRBV12-3 or TRBV12-4 and TRBJ1-1, with 7 bases identical to TRBD1. The V gene end was trimmed by 6 bases and the J gene end by 7 bases; junction bases not matched to a gene: 14. The CDR3 is 15 residues long. The CDR3 here is CASSSIWGGQREAFF. CDR3 DNA: TGTGCCAGCAGCTCGATCTGGGGGGGACAGCGTGAAGCTTTCTTT.

There are many counts of this clonotype. The chain couples TRBV11-2 to TRBJ1-5, with D unresolved. Germline V gene lookup returns CDR1 SGHAT and CDR2 FQNNGV. The CDR3 runs to 14 residues. V was trimmed by 0 bases and J by 3 bases, leaving 6 bases between them. The CDR3 protein is CASSLDRFNQPQHF. The CDR3 region has the DNA TGTGCCAGCAGCTTAGACAGATTCAATCAGCCCCAGCATTTT.

The table lists this clonotype with a few counts. This chain uses TRBV5-4 with TRBJ1-2, with 9 bases fitting TRBD1. The CDR3 totals 13 residues. In germline, CDR1 is SGHNT, CDR2 YYREEE (reference sequence). Losses at the gene ends were 2 bases for V and 8 bases for J; bases not matched to a gene: 4. The CDR3 loop reads CASSFETGGGYTF. The CDR3 nucleotides are TGTGCCAGCAGCTTCGAAACAGGGGGCGGCTACACCTTC.

This clonotype was recorded only once. J is TRBJ2-7 and V is TRBV20-1; perhaps D is TRBD1 or TRBD2 (6 bases each). Germline CDR1 DFQATT, CDR2 SNEGSKA (reference sequence). The V end lost 6 bases, the J end lost 2 bases, and 17 bases lay between the germline ends. CDR3 length equals 14 residues. CDR3 sequence: CSAEGGSGTYEQYF. The CDR3 bases are TGCAGTGCCGAAGGGGGTAGCGGAACCTACGAGCAGTACTTC.

A few counts support this clonotype. This chain links TRBV7-9 with TRBJ2-1; D call uncertain. Trimming shortened V by 4 bases and J by 7 bases, and 8 bases separated the two germline ends. The V gene's germline CDR1 is SEHNR and CDR2 FQNEAQ (reference sequence). CDR3 size: 12 residues. The CDR3 coding sequence is TGTGCCAGCAGCTCCGAGTGGAATGAGCAGTTCTTC. The encoded protein is CASSSEWNEQFF.

The chain has TRBV7-2 and TRBJ2-4; D may be TRBD2 (6 bases). Germline CDR1 reads SGHTA; CDR2 reads FQGNSA. Trimming took 1 base from V and 12 from J, leaving 16 bases between them. CDR3 length: 14 residues. CDR3 DNA: TGTGCCAGCAGCTTAGGACGGCGGGGCCCGGCTCAGTACTTC. Its protein product is CASSLGRRGPAQYF.

The chain has TRBV9 and TRBJ2-3; possibly TRBD1 for D (5 bases). Germline CDR1 reads SGDLS; CDR2 reads YYNGEE. Trimming shortened V by 0 bases and J by 1 base, and 6 bases separated the two germline ends. There are 14 residues in the CDR3. The CDR3 sequence is CASSVGRGTDTQYF. As DNA, the CDR3 is TGTGCCAGCAGCGTAGGCAGGGGCACAGATACGCAGTATTTT.

This clonotype has more than one count but fewer than ten. The genes are TRBV12-3 or TRBV12-4 and TRBJ1-2; 11 positions match TRBD1. This CDR3 region has 16 residues. Trimming cost V 2 bases and J 3 bases; bases outside gene matches: 5. The CDR3 DNA sequence: TGTGCCAGCAGTTTATCGGGACAGGGGGATCACTATGGCTACACCTTC. Residues: CASSLSGQGDHYGYTF.

This clonotype was counted many times. The chain employs TRBV7-8 and TRBJ1-2; 9 nucleotides agree with TRBD1. CDR3 length: 16 residues. J was trimmed by 7 bases and V by 1 base; bases with no gene match: 10. Germline V CDR1 and CDR2: SGHVS, FQNEAQ. Written as DNA, the CDR3 is TGTGCCAGCAGCTTAGGGGGACAGGGAATAGGAGGTGGCTACACCTTC. Its protein is CASSLGGQGIGGGYTF.